This T cell receptor beta chain was observed in a study of CD8+ T cells in alopecia areata (dated by TCRdb to the late 2010s). In terms of the full investigation: Treated patients were enrolled in an open-label pilot trial of oral tofacitinib, 5 to 10 mg twice daily, for moderate-to-severe alopecia areata. In humans, TCRbeta sequencing was performed on scalp tissue and on sorted CD4+ and CD8+ peripheral blood T cells from healthy controls and from patients with patchy or totalis/universalis alopecia areata. Patients stayed on tofacitinib for 6 to 18 months and then had 6 months of follow-up off drug so that delayed response and recurrence could be assessed. The RNA source kit depended on sample type: the PAXgene miRNA kit for fixed scalp, the miRNeasy kit for PBMCs, and the RNeasy kit for mouse skin. immunoSEQ multiplex PCR using 35 Vbeta forward primers and 13 Jbeta reverse primers was used to amplify TCRbeta CDR3 regions. Scalp clonality was compared across normal scalp (n=4), patchy alopecia areata scalp (n=8), and alopecia totalis/universalis scalp (n=8). Biopsies were taken from tofacitinib-treated patients at baseline and at 4 and 24 weeks of treatment, and a later scalp biopsy was taken in several of the tofacitinib-treated patients. To study T cell clonal expansion in alopecia areata, the researchers applied high-throughput TCRbeta sequencing to both the C3H/HeJ mouse model and human patients. The SALT score, which quantifies the percentage of affected scalp surface area, was used to measure disease severity in treated patients. Broad study findings and their caveats: During tofacitinib treatment, many expanded lesional clones remained in scalp and blood, and this persistence may partly explain relapse after treatment is stopped. The treated cohort was small, with a single nonresponder, so links between baseline CD8+ expansion and response need larger studies. Higher clonality and more expanded CD8+ clones were observed in lesional scalp than in normal scalp, particularly in alopecia totalis/universalis, a finding suggestive of antigenic drive. With tofacitinib, both scalp clonality and the number of expanded CD8+ clones among the top 100 scalp clones went down significantly. Scalp TCR repertoire analysis is complicated because resident alphabeta T cells in normal human skin are also sequenced, whereas mouse skin is dominated by gammadelta T cells. TCR sequences shared between patients were less clear than in mice, possibly partly because of HLA diversity in the patient population.

The library was prepared using the immunoSEQ multiplex PCR assay. RNA was extracted from all samples and reverse transcribed into cDNA as template for TCR sequencing. First-strand cDNA was synthesized using SuperScript III with a 2:1 mix of oligo-dT and random hexamers. A synthetic immune receptor repertoire was used to measure amplification bias, and any remaining bias was corrected computationally. In the source study's methods: Raw reads were preprocessed to remove errors, and CDR3 was defined by IMGT conventions from the conserved cysteine to phenylalanine. Clonality was computed as 1 minus the Shannon entropy, with the entropy normalized by log2 of the number of productive unique TCRs. Scalp TCRbeta sequences were cross-referenced with sorted blood CD4 and CD8 repertoires so that the CD4 or CD8 identity of scalp clones could be inferred. The clones in this table, taken by TCRdb from immuneACCESS, are in-frame only. Not every clone is retained; where verified, under half of the shortfall comes from an unresolved V gene, and the cause of the rest is unknown. The DNA was the basis for D and trimming; V, J and clone size are from that table. The sample table lists roughly 200,000 clones, approximately 56% of them with a count of one. The biggest ten clones account for approximately 3.5% of the sample.

Comments on this clone: Its antigen remains unidentified. The record has no base qualities; no much larger clone is one base away.

The time point label for this specimen denotes: four to five weeks on oral tofacitinib. According to the study, the label for this sample's treatment or condition signals: oral pan-JAK inhibitor, 5-10 mg twice daily. Lesional scalp punch biopsies and peripheral blood were collected from alopecia areata patients. PBMCs were isolated by density centrifugation and stained for CD3, CD4 and CD8, after which CD4+ and CD8+ T cells were sorted on a FACSAria. V was cut back by 3 bases and J by 4 bases, leaving a gap of 9 bases between them. The CDR3 measures 13 amino acids from cysteine to phenylalanine. Of all the DNA, just the CDR3 is kept, 39 bases in frame from base 1. CDR1 and CDR2 are drawn from the germline V gene: LGHNA, YSLEER.

The sample in question was CD4+ T cells sorted from blood, obtained at week 4, from a patient treated with tofacitinib. This sequence originates from a human donor with alopecia areata. The chain uses TRBV4-3 and TRBJ1-1, with a tentative D gene TRBD1 over 6 matching bases. The sequenced DNA is TGCGCCAGCAGCCACCTACAGGGCACTGAAGCTTTCTTT. The encoded protein is CASSHLQGTEAFF.